This TCR beta chain was captured in a study of blood T cell repertoires in COVID-19. Background on the study: Acute and convalescent COVID-19 specimens originated in the United States, Italy and Spain. PBMCs, B-cell-depleted T cells, or T cells were the source of the cDNA or gDNA that made up the material.

TCRdb keeps only in-frame clones here, not all; method: immunoSEQ multiplex PCR. The top ten hold approximately 10% of the sample, which has about 300,000 clones, 80% to 90% seen once. The TCR was taken from a woman in her 50s who had recovered from COVID-19. The source material was peripheral blood.

CDR3 sequence reads: CASSSRGSRVISYEQYF. The CDR3, as DNA: TGTGCCAGCAGCTCCCGCGGGAGCCGTGTTATCTCCTACGAGCAGTACTTC. This rearrangement joins TRBV13 to TRBJ2-7; 7 nucleotides align to TRBD2. CDR1 and CDR2 from the germline V gene are PRHDT and FYEKMQ (reference sequence). The CDR3 has 17 residues. Germline trimming cut 4 bases from V and 0 bases from J; bases unmatched to any gene: 12.